This T cell receptor beta chain originates from a study of CD8 T cells in Susac syndrome. The authors carried out high-throughput sequencing of TCR beta. They applied it to CD8+ and CD4+ T cells obtained from blood. Remarks on this clonotype: What it binds is not known.

V shed 0 bases and J 7 bases; nucleotides not matched to a gene: 6. Germline loops: CDR1 SGDLS, CDR2 YYNGEE. CDR3 length: 15 residues. The study's findings and limits: Regarding the TCR sequencing and HLA analysis, the study admitted that a relatively small number of individuals were involved.

About 0.45 to 1 ug RNA was reverse transcribed with random hexamers. TCRdb re-analysed the immunoSEQ multiplex PCR reads in MiXCR, keeping a single row per CDR3 protein. The sample shows about 300,000 distinct CDR3 sequences, about nine tenths of them seen only once. The chain employs TRBV9 and TRBJ2-1; 8 bases match TRBD2. The specimen was CD8+ T cells from PBMCs. The receptor comes from a human donor with multiple sclerosis. CDR3 DNA: TGTGCCAGCAGCGTAGCCCTCGGGGGGGCAAATGAGCAGTTCTTC. Its protein is CASSVALGGANEQFF.